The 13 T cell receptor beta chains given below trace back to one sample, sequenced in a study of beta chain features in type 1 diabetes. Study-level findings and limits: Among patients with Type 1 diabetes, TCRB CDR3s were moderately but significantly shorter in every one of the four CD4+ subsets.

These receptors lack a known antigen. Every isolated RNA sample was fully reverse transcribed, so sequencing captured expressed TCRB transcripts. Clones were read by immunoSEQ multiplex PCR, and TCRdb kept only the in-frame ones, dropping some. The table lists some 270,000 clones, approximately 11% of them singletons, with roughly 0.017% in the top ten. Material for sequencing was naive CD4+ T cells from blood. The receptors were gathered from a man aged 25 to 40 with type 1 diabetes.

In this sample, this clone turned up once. The CDR3 DNA reads as TGTGCCAGCCTTGGGGGGTATGAGCAGTACTTC. Translation gives CASLGGYEQYF. V gene TRBV28 combines with J gene TRBJ2-7; D is perhaps TRBD2 (6 bases). In germline, CDR1 is MDHEN, CDR2 SYDVKM. The CDR3 sequence is 11 residues long. V lost 8 bases and J 7 bases, leaving 12 bases between the germline ends.

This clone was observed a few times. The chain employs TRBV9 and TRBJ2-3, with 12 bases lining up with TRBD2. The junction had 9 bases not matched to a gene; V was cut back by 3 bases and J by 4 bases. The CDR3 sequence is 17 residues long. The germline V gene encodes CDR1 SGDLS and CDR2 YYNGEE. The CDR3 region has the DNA TGTGCCAGCAGCGCCCTCGGACTAGCGGGGAGCGCAGATACGCAGTATTTT. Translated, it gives CASSALGLAGSADTQYF. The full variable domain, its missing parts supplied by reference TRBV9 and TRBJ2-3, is DSGVTQTPKHLITATGQRVTLRCSPRSGDLSVYWYQQSLDQGLQFLIQYYNGEERAKGNILERFSAQQFPDLHSELNLSSLELGDSALYFCASSALGLAGSADTQYFGPGTRLTVL.

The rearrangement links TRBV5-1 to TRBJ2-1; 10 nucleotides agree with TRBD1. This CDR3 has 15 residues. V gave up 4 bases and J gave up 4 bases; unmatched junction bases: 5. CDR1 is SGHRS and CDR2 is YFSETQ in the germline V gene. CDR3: CASSRTGGAYNEQFF. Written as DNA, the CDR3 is TGCGCCAGCAGCCGGACAGGGGGAGCTTACAATGAGCAGTTCTTC.

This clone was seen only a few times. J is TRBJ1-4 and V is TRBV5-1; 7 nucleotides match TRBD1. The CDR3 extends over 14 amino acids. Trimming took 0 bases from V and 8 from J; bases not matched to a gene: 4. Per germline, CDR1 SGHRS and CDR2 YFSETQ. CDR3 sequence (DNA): TGCGCCAGCAGCTTGGGACAGGGCCGAGAAAAACTGTTTTTT. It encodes CASSLGQGREKLFF.

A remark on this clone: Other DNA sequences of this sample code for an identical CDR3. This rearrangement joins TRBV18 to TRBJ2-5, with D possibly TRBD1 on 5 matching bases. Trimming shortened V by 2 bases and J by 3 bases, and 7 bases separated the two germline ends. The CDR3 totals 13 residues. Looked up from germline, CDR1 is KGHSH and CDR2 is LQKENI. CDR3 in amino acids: CASSPSREETQYF. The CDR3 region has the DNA TGTGCCAGCTCACCATCCAGGGAAGAGACCCAGTACTTC.

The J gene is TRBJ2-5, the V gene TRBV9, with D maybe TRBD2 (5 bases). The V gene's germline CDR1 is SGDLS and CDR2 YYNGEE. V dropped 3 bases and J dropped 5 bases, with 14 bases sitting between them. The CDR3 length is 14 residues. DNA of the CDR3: TGTGCCAGCAGCGAGGGCGGGCCAGTGGAGACCCAGTACTTC. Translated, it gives CASSEGGPVETQYF.

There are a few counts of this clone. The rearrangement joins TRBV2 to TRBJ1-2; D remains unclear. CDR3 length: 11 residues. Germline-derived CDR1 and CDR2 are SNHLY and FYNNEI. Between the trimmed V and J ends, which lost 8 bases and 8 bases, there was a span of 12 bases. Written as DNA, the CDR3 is TGTGCCAGCTCGGAGGGTCGCGGCTACACCTTC. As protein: CASSEGRGYTF.

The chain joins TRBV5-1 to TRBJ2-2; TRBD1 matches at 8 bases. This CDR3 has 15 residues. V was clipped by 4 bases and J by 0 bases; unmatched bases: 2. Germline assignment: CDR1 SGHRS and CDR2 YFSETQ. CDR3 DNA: TGCGCCAGCAGCAGGGACAGGCCGAACACCGGGGAGCTGTTTTTT. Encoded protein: CASSRDRPNTGELFF. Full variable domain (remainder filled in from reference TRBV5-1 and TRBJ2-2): KAGVTQTPRYLIKTRGQQVTLSCSPISGHRSVSWYQQTPGQGLQFLFEYFSETQRNKGNFPGRFSGRQFSNSRSEMNVSTLELGDSALYLCASSRDRPNTGELFFGEGSRLTVL.

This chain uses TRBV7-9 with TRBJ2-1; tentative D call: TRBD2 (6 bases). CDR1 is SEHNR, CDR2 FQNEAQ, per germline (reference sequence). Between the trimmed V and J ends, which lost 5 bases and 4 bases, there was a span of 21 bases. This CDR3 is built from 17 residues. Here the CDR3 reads CASSPKGLGLQYNEQFF. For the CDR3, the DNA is TGTGCCAGCAGCCCGAAGGGGCTTGGACTACAGTACAATGAGCAGTTCTTC.

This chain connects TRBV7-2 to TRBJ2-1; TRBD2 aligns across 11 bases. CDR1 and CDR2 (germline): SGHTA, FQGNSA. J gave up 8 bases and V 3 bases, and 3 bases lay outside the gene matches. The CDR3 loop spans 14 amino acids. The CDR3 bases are TGTGCCAGCAGCTTTAGCGGGGGGGCCTATGAGCAGTTCTTC. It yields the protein CASSFSGGAYEQFF.

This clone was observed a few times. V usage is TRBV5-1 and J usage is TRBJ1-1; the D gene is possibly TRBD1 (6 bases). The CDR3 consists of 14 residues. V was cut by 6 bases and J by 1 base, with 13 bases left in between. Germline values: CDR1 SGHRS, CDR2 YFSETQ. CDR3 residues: CASNPGGPNTEAFF. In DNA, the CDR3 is TGCGCCAGCAACCCGGGGGGCCCGAACACTGAAGCTTTCTTT.

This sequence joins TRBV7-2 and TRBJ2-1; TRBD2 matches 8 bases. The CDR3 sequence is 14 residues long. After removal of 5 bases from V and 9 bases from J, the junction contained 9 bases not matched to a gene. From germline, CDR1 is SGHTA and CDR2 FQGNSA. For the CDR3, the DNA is TGTGCCAGCAGCCCCGGGAGGGGTTCCGGTGAGCAGTTCTTC. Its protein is CASSPGRGSGEQFF.

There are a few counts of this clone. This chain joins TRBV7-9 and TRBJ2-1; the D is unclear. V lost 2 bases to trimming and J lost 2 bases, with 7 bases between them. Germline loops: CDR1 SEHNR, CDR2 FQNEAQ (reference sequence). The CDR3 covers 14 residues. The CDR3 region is CASSLSQPYNEQFF. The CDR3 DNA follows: TGTGCCAGCAGCTTATCACAGCCCTACAATGAGCAGTTCTTC.